The next 14 T cell receptor beta chains were all read from a single sample in a study of a mutant IDH1 vaccine in newly diagnosed glioma. The assay was immunoSEQ multiplex PCR, and TCRdb's table has in-frame clones only and misses some. The sample consists of about 46,000 clones, roughly 84% of them appearing once. No antigen has been identified for these receptors. Time point specified: week 47, end of study. Topical imiquimod accompanied each vaccine dose, which consisted of 300 ug of mutant IDH1 20-mer peptide. This specimen consisted of PBMCs, obtained from a glioma patient whose treatment included an IDH1 peptide vaccine. The receptor source for this set is a woman in her 30s with glioma. Some clones in this sample may be carry-over from other donors' samples.

Remarks on this clone: The same CDR3 arises from other DNA sequences in this sample as well. The gene calls are TRBV9 and TRBJ1-2, with 8 bases identical to TRBD1. The V and J ends lost 0 bases and 4 bases, in that order; junction bases with no gene match: 2. The CDR3 covers 14 residues. Per germline, CDR1 SGDLS and CDR2 YYNGEE. CDR3 sequence: CASSVGTGGYGYTF. CDR3 bases: TGTGCCAGCAGCGTAGGTACAGGGGGCTATGGCTACACCTTC. Looking up the rest from reference TRBV9 and TRBJ1-2 gives the full variable domain: DSGVTQTPKHLITATGQRVTLRCSPRSGDLSVYWYQQSLDQGLQFLIQYYNGEERAKGNILERFSAQQFPDLHSELNLSSLELGDSALYFCASSVGTGGYGYTFGSGTRLTVV.

In its sample, this clone is medium-sized. This chain links TRBV28 with TRBJ1-5; D unclear. V lost 6 bases to trimming and J lost 0 bases, with 18 bases between them. The germline gives CDR1 MDHEN, CDR2 SYDVKM. The CDR3 covers 17 residues. CDR3 sequence: CASSPPPAVRSNQPQHF. As DNA, the CDR3 is TGTGCCAGCAGCCCCCCCCCGGCTGTCCGTAGCAATCAGCCCCAGCATTTT.

The chain is built from TRBV19 and TRBJ2-3; 7 positions match TRBD1. V was clipped by 7 bases and J by 4 bases; unmatched bases: 5. The CDR3 is 13 residues long. Looked up from germline, CDR1 is LNHDA and CDR2 is SQIVND (reference sequence). The CDR3 is CASTNTGADTQYF. CDR3 sequence (DNA): TGTGCCAGTACGAACACAGGGGCAGATACGCAGTATTTT.

The rearrangement joins TRBV9 to TRBJ1-1, with D possibly being TRBD1 (6 bases). Germline CDR1 is SGDLS and CDR2 is YYNGEE. V lost 4 bases and J lost 4, with 23 bases in between. The CDR3 is 17 residues long. The CDR3 spells CASSTRQSGGGGTEAFF. The CDR3 DNA reads TGTGCCAGCAGCACCCGACAGTCAGGCGGAGGGGGCACTGAAGCTTTCTTT.

In this sample, this clone turned up once. The CDR3 spells CSVELPGVRGYGYTF. The CDR3 coding sequence is TGCAGCGTTGAACTTCCAGGGGTCCGGGGGTACGGCTACACCTTC. The genes are TRBV29-1 and TRBJ1-2; D perhaps matches TRBD1 (6 bases). CDR1 is SQVTM and CDR2 is ANQGSEA in the germline V gene. This CDR3 contains 15 residues. Trimming cost V 2 bases and J 8 bases, with 21 bases left between them.

The chain has TRBV13 and TRBJ2-2; TRBD1 might be the D (6 bases). CDR1 PRHDT and CDR2 FYEKMQ come from the germline V gene (reference sequence). The CDR3 is made up of 16 amino acids. Trimming took 3 bases from V and 3 from J, leaving 14 bases between them. The CDR3 protein is CASSFSLDRDTGELFF. Here the CDR3 DNA reads TGTGCCAGCAGCTTTAGCCTGGACAGAGACACCGGGGAGCTGTTTTTT. Full variable domain (missing parts from reference TRBV13 and TRBJ2-2): AAGVIQSPRHLIKEKRETATLKCYPIPRHDTVYWYQQGPGQDPQFLISFYEKMQSDKGSIPDRFSAQQFSDYHSELNMSSLELGDSALYFCASSFSLDRDTGELFFGEGSRLTVL.

The V call is TRBV9, the J call TRBJ1-4; a possible D gene is TRBD1 (5 bases). V was shortened by 1 base and J by 3 bases, with 10 bases between the two germline ends. Per germline, CDR1 SGDLS and CDR2 YYNGEE. The CDR3 covers 15 residues. The CDR3 sequence: CASSVSRAANEKLFF. The CDR3 DNA reads as TGTGCCAGCAGCGTATCCAGGGCCGCTAATGAAAAACTGTTTTTT. The full variable domain, completed using reference TRBV9 and TRBJ1-4, is DSGVTQTPKHLITATGQRVTLRCSPRSGDLSVYWYQQSLDQGLQFLIQYYNGEERAKGNILERFSAQQFPDLHSELNLSSLELGDSALYFCASSVSRAANEKLFFGSGTQLSVL.

The chain recombines TRBV5-1 with TRBJ1-1, with unresolved D. Trimming removed 0 bases at V and 0 bases at J, with 9 bases between. From germline, CDR1 is SGHRS and CDR2 YFSETQ. The CDR3 is 15 amino acids. Written as DNA, the CDR3 is TGCGCCAGCAGCTTGGCCCCTGACCTGAACACTGAAGCTTTCTTT. Amino acids: CASSLAPDLNTEAFF.

The V and J genes are TRBV11-2 and TRBJ2-6; D unclear. The germline V and J ends were trimmed by 5 bases and 0 bases, with 11 bases remaining between them. Germline values: CDR1 SGHAT, CDR2 FQNNGV. This CDR3 spans 16 amino acids. The CDR3 loop reads CASSPRQVSGANVLTF. CDR3 DNA sequence: TGTGCCAGCAGCCCGCGACAAGTCTCTGGGGCCAACGTCCTGACTTTC.

This clone was seen once. Other DNA sequences in the same sample also yield this CDR3. V and J are TRBV19 and TRBJ1-2; 9 bases fit TRBD1. Trimming at V came to 6 bases and at J to 2 bases, leaving 7 bases not matched to a gene. Germline CDR1 is LNHDA and CDR2 is SQIVND (reference sequence). This CDR3 comprises 15 residues. CDR3: CASSPQDRGNYGYTF. CDR3 in DNA: TGTGCCAGTAGCCCTCAGGACAGGGGCAACTATGGCTACACCTTC.

The chain recombines TRBV18 with TRBJ2-5, with 7 bases that match TRBD1. CDR3 length equals 14 residues. With V trimmed by 4 bases and J by 2 bases, 4 bases remained unmatched. Germline lookup yields CDR1 KGHSH and CDR2 LQKENI. The CDR3 DNA reads as TGTGCCAGCTCACGGGGACAGATTCAAGAGACCCAGTACTTC. This codes for CASSRGQIQETQYF.

The chain has TRBV2 and TRBJ1-5, with D hard to call. Germline loops: CDR1 SNHLY, CDR2 FYNNEI. The V end lost 5 bases, the J end lost 8 bases, and 10 bases lay between the germline ends. This CDR3 has 12 residues. The CDR3 region has the DNA TGTGCCAGCAGTCATCTTAATGAGCCCCAGCATTTT. Amino acid sequence: CASSHLNEPQHF.

The gene calls are TRBV5-1 and TRBJ2-7; 12 positions agree with TRBD1. Germline V gene sequence: CDR1 SGHRS, CDR2 YFSETQ. This CDR3 region has 16 residues. V lost 0 bases to trimming and J lost 6 bases; unmatched junction nucleotides: 7. CDR3 amino acids: CASSLGGGQGASEQYF. Written as DNA, the CDR3 is TGCGCCAGCAGCTTGGGAGGGGGACAGGGGGCCTCCGAGCAGTACTTC.

This chain uses TRBV7-9 with TRBJ2-1, with TRBD1 matching over 8 bases. Germline loops: CDR1 SEHNR, CDR2 FQNEAQ (reference sequence). The CDR3 is 15 residues long. V shed 5 bases and J 5 bases; nucleotides not matched to a gene: 8. The CDR3 is CASSPGTGPNNEQFF. The CDR3 bases are TGTGCCAGCAGCCCCGGGACAGGTCCAAACAATGAGCAGTTCTTC.